The 5 T cell receptor beta chains below come from one sample, sequenced in a study of T cell responses to AZD1222 COVID-19 vaccine. Data came from immunoSEQ multiplex PCR; TCRdb stores just in-frame clones and leaves some out. The sample contains 150,000 or so clones, 85% to 95% of which appear only once. Material: peripheral blood, obtained on day 0 of AZD1222 vaccination. The receptors were gathered from an adult in good health.

This clone was observed once. The chain has TRBV27 and TRBJ2-1, with 9 bases lining up with TRBD2. Germline CDR1 reads MNHEY; CDR2 reads SMNVEV (reference sequence). The CDR3 runs to 15 residues. The ends lost 0 bases at V and 10 bases at J; junction bases unmatched: 7. CDR3 DNA sequence: TGTGCCAGCAGTTTATCGGGCGGGGGGGCTTGGGAGCAGTTCTTC. Encoded protein: CASSLSGGGAWEQFF.

The CDR3 reads CASSSWDLAKNIQYF. In DNA form, the CDR3 reads TGTGCCAGCAGTTCTTGGGACCTAGCCAAAAACATTCAGTACTTC. The genes are TRBV5-6 and TRBJ2-4; D might be TRBD1 or TRBD2, each matching 5 bases. Trimming cost V 5 bases and J 0 bases, with 12 bases left between them. Germline V gene data show CDR1 as SGHDT and CDR2 as YYEEEE. The CDR3 runs to 15 residues.

The chain recombines TRBV18 with TRBJ1-5; D may be TRBD1 (6 bases). V shed 3 bases and J shed 1 base, with 10 bases lying between them. The CDR3 runs to 15 residues. Germline CDR1 is KGHSH and CDR2 is LQKENI. CDR3 protein: CASSPRDTSNQPQHF. Written as DNA, the CDR3 is TGTGCCAGCTCACCCCGGGACACCAGCAATCAGCCCCAGCATTTT.

This clone has only one observation. This chain links TRBV5-5 with TRBJ1-5; unclear D gene. The germline V gene encodes CDR1 SGHKS and CDR2 YYEKEE (reference sequence). V gave up 3 bases and J gave up 0 bases, with 10 bases separating them. CDR3 size: 15 residues. In DNA, the CDR3 is TGTGCCAGCAGCTATCATTCTCGTAGCAATCAGCCCCAGCATTTT. Protein: CASSYHSRSNQPQHF. The complete variable domain, with remaining parts taken from reference TRBV5-5 and TRBJ1-5, reads DAGVTQSPTHLIKTRGQQVTLRCSPISGHKSVSWYQQVLGQGPQFIFQYYEKEERGRGNFPDRFSARQFPNYSSELNVNALLLGDSALYLCASSYHSRSNQPQHFGDGTRLSIL.

The V gene is TRBV10-3, the J gene TRBJ2-5; D remains ambiguous. V lost 10 bases and J lost 3, with 15 bases in between. Germline CDR1 is ENHRY and CDR2 is SYGVKD. CDR3 length: 13 amino acids. CDR3 sequence: CATRPPPEETQYF. The CDR3 DNA sequence: TGTGCCACCCGTCCCCCTCCCGAAGAGACCCAGTACTTC.